This T cell receptor beta chain was identified during a study of cytomegalovirus exposure and HLA in healthy donors (dated by TCRdb to 2017 to 2019). Background for the entire study: In an earlier analysis of 450 to 750 of the donors, 250 to 300 Gb of sequence data and approximately 120 million unique TCR beta sequences from 180 million or so T cells were reported. A later genetic analysis took genome-wide SNP genotypes for about 55% of the roughly 670 donors and used that subset as a discovery cohort. Because of strong linkage in the cohort, roughly 5 DR-DQ haplotypes were treated as single units for association and clustering. Among the roughly 400 genotyped donors, around 81% belonged to the genetic ancestry cluster associated with self-reported Caucasian donors. The T cell repertoires of under 700 subjects were profiled by immunosequencing and related to cytomegalovirus serostatus. Both class I and class II loci were covered by HLA typing, at four-digit resolution. A later analysis re-analyzed previously published TCR beta repertoires from several hundred donors and added high-resolution HLA genotyping to study TCR occurrence patterns. High-throughput TCR immunosequencing, statistical association of individual TCRs with disease status, and machine learning were combined to predict cytomegalovirus infection status. The study aimed to test whether signatures of past pathogen exposure could be identified by cataloging public T cell receptors. Rather than drawing on any new phenotypic data, the later analysis identified candidate immune exposures from TCR beta sequences and the way those sequences occurred across donors. Roughly 300 gigabases of sequencing data and tens of millions of unique TCR sequences were included in an early release covering over 600 HLA-typed donors. A separate validation cohort of over a hundred different subjects was used in addition to the 666-subject first cohort. The number of typed donors differed by locus: about 620-640 for A, B, C, DRB1 and DQB1; approximately 540 for DQA1; 606 for DPA1; and around 470 for DPB1. Donor age, sex, ethnicity and CMV serostatus were compiled alongside the repertoire data. An earlier analysis of roughly 600 of the donors used high-throughput TCR beta sequencing to judge whether each TCR beta V gene segment behaved as functional or pseudogenic. On average, roughly 240,000 unique TCR beta nucleotide sequences were sequenced per donor among a few hundred genotyped donors of the cohort, with roughly 18% of those sequences being non-productive. All discovery cohort repertoires had been generated on a single sequencing platform. Broad study findings and their caveats: Assigning TCR associations to individual alleles was difficult when HLA alleles, especially DR and DQ, strongly co-occurred. Because some donors lacked HLA typing at each locus, the association tests relied only on the typed subset. Compared with equally common non-associated chains, HLA-associated TCR beta chains in a later analysis were more clonally expanded and had lower generation probabilities. The 87-base-pair reads could not distinguish some IMGT-functional V segments, including TRBV6-2 and TRBV6-3, so those segments were excluded. Roughly uniform sequencing depth across donors was assumed in presence/absence analyses, although this assumption may not hold. Three of the identified cytomegalovirus-associated TCR beta chains were confirmed in vitro to be specific for cytomegalovirus antigens. The cohort was sequenced for TCR beta chains only, and without alpha or paired-chain data the features that could be detected were limited. CMV serostatus was the only immune exposure information available for the cohort. In a later analysis, TCR association rates were found to vary across HLA loci, with the most associated TCRs seen for DRB1 alleles and the fewest for HLA-C alleles. V-gene and J-gene trimming of TCR beta chains was associated with a missense DCLRE1C variant in a later genetic analysis, and the association was replicated in an independent cohort. A further reported finding was that TCR beta sequences accurately predicted the HLA-A and HLA-B alleles for most subjects in the first cohort. Approximately 18 rarely observed V segments, including chromosome 9 orphons, were excluded from the earlier analysis of approximately 600 of the donors because counts were too low. In a later analysis, 15,000 to 20,000 TCR beta sequences were associated with specific HLA alleles at a false discovery rate of 0.05. The sequencing pipeline was judged likely to have produced a cluster of highly shared sequence variants as a technical artifact. Several of the top co-occurrence clusters appeared to be linked to parvovirus B19, influenza, CMV and Epstein-Barr virus, according to a later analysis. According to the authors, the approach could potentially be generalized to other disease states and immunological phenotypes. Linkage disequilibrium might explain the correlated functional status among segregating V segments, but an unknown experimental factor could not be excluded. Cytomegalovirus status was reported to be diagnosed by the classifier with high specificity and sensitivity in both the original and validation cohorts. In an earlier analysis of 587 of the donors, most TCR beta V segments were observed in productive rearrangements about 90% or about 30% of the time, broadly matching IMGT annotations. In a later analysis, most CMV-associated TCR beta chains were found to appear HLA-restricted, with HLA associations seemingly driven largely by CMV exposure. The study gave a list of 150 to 200 TCR beta chains associated with cytomegalovirus. According to a later genetic analysis, donors in an Asian-associated ancestry cluster had fewer N-insertions in productive TCRs than the approximately 630-donor mean. Most TCR sequences were observed very rarely across donors, whereas some public TCRs were present in many individuals.

V loses 4 bases, J loses 0 bases, and the germline ends lie 13 bases apart. The germline V gene supplies CDR1 SGHDT and CDR2 YYEEEE. The CDR3 holds 16 amino acids from the cysteine to the phenylalanine. The DNA shown is the 48-base CDR3, in frame from base 1. Remarks on this clone: Its specific antigen is unknown. No per-base quality is available; no much larger clone lies one base away.

The cohort was made up of roughly 670 healthy bone marrow donors. At the time of sampling, all cohort members were nominally healthy, though unrecorded immune exposures were likely present. The donor tested CMV seronegative, placing the donor among the 300 to 400 seronegative members of the cohort. Every donor gave a peripheral blood sample, and the peripheral blood mononuclear cells from that sample were used for TCR beta sequencing. The Qiagen DNeasy Blood Extraction Kit was used to extract genomic DNA from the blood cell samples. Libraries were made using the immunoSEQ multiplex PCR assay. A mixture of 60 forward primers for TCR Vbeta segments and 13 reverse primers for TCR Jbeta segments was used in the multiplex PCR. The CDR3 region of rearranged TCR beta genes was amplified from genomic DNA by a multiplex PCR assay. The amplified TCR beta libraries were sequenced on the Illumina HiSeq System as 87-base-pair reads. From the authors' description of their analysis: A later analysis counted about 82 million unique TCR beta chains across the 500 to 850 repertoires, and some 11 million of these chains were shared by at least two donors. A nearest-neighbor algorithm error-corrected the raw reads and collapsed the reads into unique sequences, merging closely related sequences to remove PCR and sequencing errors. CDR3 sequences were aligned to IMGT reference sequences to assign V, D and J gene segments. For a sequence to be retained, at least a six-nucleotide match to both a V gene segment and a J gene segment was required. Rearrangements were classified as productive when the CDR3 lacked stop codons and remained in frame with V and J, and all other rearrangements were classified as non-productive. CDR3 was defined according to IMGT convention as the region running from the second conserved V-encoded cysteine to the conserved J-encoded phenylalanine. The earlier analysis of 500 to 600 of the donors excluded sequences that lacked an unambiguous match to a single V gene segment. An earlier analysis of around 600 of the donors classified V segments as functional when productive rearrangements were above 56.7% and as segregating when the standard deviation between donors was above 5%. To diagnose cytomegalovirus status from the catalog of TCR beta chain sequences, a statistical classification framework was built. In a later analysis, V and J genes were assigned by comparing TCR nucleotide sequences against IMGT/GENE-DB human TR gene sequences. Using the TCRdist pipeline, a later analysis assigned CDR3 sequences along with most-parsimonious VDJ recombination scenarios. In a later analysis, every TCR beta chain was defined by the combination of its CDR3 amino acid sequence and its V-gene family, and reads without a unique V-gene family were dropped. A later analysis removed 592 highly shared, low-generation-probability nucleotide sequences to deal with suspected cross-contamination and a sequencing artifact. In a later analysis, a clonal expansion index for each public chain was calculated from normalized within-repertoire ranks of inferred template counts. In a later analysis, generation probabilities were computed with a VDJ recombination model fitted to out-of-frame rearrangements, and the resulting probabilities were checked against IGoR. Hypergeometric tests were used in a later analysis to score TCR-TCR, TCR-HLA and TCR-CMV co-occurrence, with a repertoire-size bias correction applied to the TCR pairs. To estimate false discovery rates, a later analysis permuted the HLA or CMV assignments 20 times. A later analysis grouped co-occurring TCRs with DBSCAN, adding TCRdist sequence similarity when clustering within HLA-allele-positive subsets. Co-occurrence clustering excluded repertoires with fewer than 30,000 or more than 120,000 public chains, plus five with anomalous nucleotide sharing. TCRdb re-hosts the immuneACCESS table, in-frame sequences only. Its copies lack some clones; in the studies checked, an unresolved V gene accounts for under half of them, and the cause for the rest is not known. V, J and clone size derive from that table, while D and trimming were established from the DNA sequence. The sample yields 150,000 to 200,000 clones; less than 85% were counted once. Approximately 1.5% of the sample comes from the top ten.

The rearrangement combines TRBV5-6 with TRBJ2-2; the D region possibly corresponds to TRBD1 (5 bases align). This receptor was taken from a male donor in good health and CMV-seronegative. The specimen was PBMCs. This receptor carries the CDR3 CASSTRQFSNTGELFF. The DNA is TGTGCCAGCAGCACCCGACAGTTTTCGAACACCGGGGAGCTGTTTTTT.